Following are 24 T cell receptor beta chains from one sample sequenced in a study of blood T cells in healthy people across ages. Primers used in a second PCR of roughly 6 to 11 cycles were a sample-barcoded 5' primer and a J-beta primer mix. TCRdb reprocessed the 5' RACE reads with MiXCR, giving one entry per CDR3 protein. The sample has under 950,000 distinct CDR3 sequences, about a fifth seen once. Input material: blood. The receptors here all came from a man in his sixties or seventies in good health.

The sample holds a few counts of this clonotype. This sequence joins TRBV5-6 and TRBJ2-6, with a possible D match to TRBD1 (6 bases). With 5 bases removed from V and 0 bases from J, the gap between germline ends came to 15 bases. The germline CDR1 and CDR2 sequences are SGHDT and YYEEEE. The CDR3 sequence is 17 residues long. CDR3 DNA sequence: TGTGCCAGCAGACAGGGTAACTTTCTCTCTGGGGCCAACGTCCTGACTTTC. Translating gives CASRQGNFLSGANVLTF.

V gene TRBV5-5 combines with J gene TRBJ1-5, with unresolved D. The CDR3 runs to 12 residues. Germline V gene sequence: CDR1 SGHKS, CDR2 YYEKEE (reference sequence). V was shortened by 4 bases and J by 7 bases, with 9 bases between the two germline ends. CDR3 in amino acids: CASSHSDQPQHF. The CDR3 DNA reads as TGTGCCAGCAGCCACAGCGACCAGCCCCAGCATTTT. Using reference TRBV5-5 and TRBJ1-5 for the parts outside the CDR3, the full variable domain is DAGVTQSPTHLIKTRGQQVTLRCSPISGHKSVSWYQQVLGQGPQFIFQYYEKEERGRGNFPDRFSARQFPNYSSELNVNALLLGDSALYLCASSHSDQPQHFGDGTRLSIL.

The sample holds a few counts of this clonotype. The gene calls are TRBV14 and TRBJ2-7; D not certain. The CDR3 spans 12 residues. V was cut by 4 bases and J by 2 bases, with 6 bases left in between. Germline V CDR1 and CDR2: SGHDN, FVKESK. The CDR3 sequence is CASSRETYEQYF. The CDR3 coding sequence is TGTGCCAGCAGCCGCGAGACCTACGAGCAGTACTTC. The whole variable domain, filled in from reference TRBV14 and TRBJ2-7, reads EAGVTQFPSHSVIEKGQTVTLRCDPISGHDNLYWYRRVMGKEIKFLLHFVKESKQDESGMPNNRFLAERTGGTYSTLKVQPAELEDSGVYFCASSRETYEQYFGPGTRLTVT.

The V gene is TRBV7-7, the J gene TRBJ2-3; D assignment may be TRBD1 or TRBD2 (5 bases each). This CDR3 contains 13 residues. Trimming shortened V by 5 bases and J by 5 bases, and 11 bases separated the two germline ends. Germline CDR1 SSHAT, CDR2 FNYEAQ (reference sequence). CDR3 nucleotides: TGTGCCAGCAGCCCAGGGACGGAAGATACGCAGTATTTT. It encodes CASSPGTEDTQYF.

The chain couples TRBV12-3 or TRBV12-4 to TRBJ2-3; TRBD2 might be the D (6 bases). The V end lost 5 bases, the J end lost 7 bases, and 16 bases lay between the germline ends. The CDR3 extends over 14 amino acids. The DNA for the CDR3 is TGTGCCAGCAGTCCGGGGGACTCAGCAAATACGCAGTATTTT. It is translated as CASSPGDSANTQYF.

The sample holds a few counts of this clonotype. The V call is TRBV5-4, the J call TRBJ2-1, with TRBD2 matching over 12 bases. V dropped 0 bases and J dropped 0; count of bases not matched to a gene: 4. This CDR3 is 18 amino acids long. The germline gives CDR1 SGHNT, CDR2 YYREEE (reference sequence). The CDR3 coding sequence is TGTGCCAGCAGCTTGGAACTAGCGGGGGGAAGCTCCTACAATGAGCAGTTCTTC. Amino acids: CASSLELAGGSSYNEQFF.

The sample holds a few counts of this clonotype. The rearrangement links TRBV6-1 to TRBJ2-7; 7 bases are shared with TRBD1. Germline V gene sequence: CDR1 MNHNS, CDR2 SASEGT. J was trimmed by 2 bases and V by 1 base; bases with no gene match: 5. This CDR3 spans 15 amino acids. The CDR3 nucleotides read TGTGCCAGCAGTGAAGACGGGACAGAAACCTACGAGCAGTACTTC. As protein: CASSEDGTETYEQYF.

This clonotype was counted a few times. One end of the junction does not line up with germline, which may come from a read error. V is TRBV10-3 and J is TRBJ2-3, with D possibly TRBD2 on 7 matching bases. The CDR3 totals 17 residues. Germline CDR1 ENHRY, CDR2 SYGVKD. CDR3 in DNA: TGTGCCATCAGGGGGGGGGGCCCCTCAACAGGCACGGATACGCAGTATTTT. Translated, it gives CAIRGGGPSTGTDTQYF.

A few counts support this clonotype. The J gene is TRBJ1-5, the V gene TRBV5-1; D unclear. The CDR3 has 14 residues. The germline V gene has CDR1 SGHRS and CDR2 YFSETQ. The V gene lost 0 bases and the J gene lost 4 bases, with 8 bases spanning the gap. The chain's CDR3 is CASSLESLNQPQHF. The CDR3 DNA sequence: TGCGCCAGCAGCTTGGAGAGCCTTAATCAGCCCCAGCATTTT.

This clonotype appeared a few times. This chain uses TRBV6-2 or TRBV6-3 with TRBJ2-1; 14 nucleotides line up with TRBD2. The V gene end was trimmed by 6 bases and the J gene end by 16 bases; junction bases not matched to a gene: 11. CDR3 length: 14 amino acids. The V gene's germline CDR1 is MNHEY and CDR2 SVGEGT. CDR3 nucleotides: TGTGCCAGCAGCCAGGGACTAGCGGGGGATATTGACTTCTTC. This gives the protein CASSQGLAGDIDFF.

This sequence joins TRBV7-9 and TRBJ1-1; 7 bases agree with TRBD1. The CDR3 spans 14 residues. Losses at the gene ends were 2 bases for V and 11 bases for J; bases not matched to a gene: 11. Germline values: CDR1 SEHNR, CDR2 FQNEAQ (reference sequence). DNA for the CDR3: TGTGCCAGCAGCTTACACGGGACAGACTCGGAGGCTTTCTTT. Translating it yields CASSLHGTDSEAFF.

The J gene is TRBJ1-2, the V gene TRBV29-1; 7 nucleotides align to TRBD1. Germline trimming cut 3 bases from V and 2 bases from J; bases unmatched to any gene: 3. Germline V gives CDR1 SQVTM, CDR2 ANQGSEA. The CDR3 sequence is 13 residues long. Here the CDR3 reads CSVDGTVNYGYTF. In nucleotides, the CDR3 is TGCAGCGTTGACGGGACAGTCAACTATGGCTACACCTTC.

This clonotype appeared a few times. This chain uses TRBV6-1 with TRBJ2-3; the D is unclear. V was trimmed by 4 bases and J by 4 bases, leaving 9 bases between them. CDR1 MNHNS and CDR2 SASEGT come from the germline V gene. This CDR3 is 13 amino acids long. The CDR3 sequence is CASSGARADTQYF. The CDR3 nucleotides read TGTGCCAGCAGTGGGGCTCGAGCAGATACGCAGTATTTT.

This clonotype was detected once. The chain is built from TRBV28 and TRBJ1-4; D gene unclear. This CDR3 spans 12 amino acids. Trimming left V 1 base short and J 10 bases short, with 7 bases between. CDR1 and CDR2 from the germline V gene are MDHEN and SYDVKM. The CDR3 sequence: CASSLYTGKLFF. The CDR3, as DNA: TGTGCCAGCAGTTTATACACCGGAAAACTGTTTTTT. Full variable domain (missing parts from reference TRBV28 and TRBJ1-4): DVKVTQSSRYLVKRTGEKVFLECVQDMDHENMFWYRQDPGLGLRLIYFSYDVKMKEKGDIPEGYSVSREKKERFSLILESASTNQTSMYLCASSLYTGKLFFGSGTQLSVL.

The rearrangement links TRBV5-4 to TRBJ2-4; D remains unclear. The CDR3 runs 16 residues. V was trimmed by 0 bases and J by 6 bases, leaving 16 bases between them. The germline CDR1 and CDR2 sequences are SGHNT and YYREEE (reference sequence). CDR3 coding DNA: TGTGCCAGCAGCTTGGCCGGCTCTGGACCAGGAAACATTCAGTACTTC. Its translation is CASSLAGSGPGNIQYF.

This clonotype was observed a few times. The rearrangement joins TRBV7-9 to TRBJ2-5; TRBD2 matches 11 bases. TRBJ2-1 matches the DNA end more closely, so the J call is doubtful. The CDR3 has 15 residues. The V gene's germline CDR1 is SEHNR and CDR2 FQNEAQ (reference sequence). The CDR3 loop reads CASSELAGVPTEQFF. DNA of the CDR3: TGTGCCAGCAGCGAACTAGCGGGGGTCCCCACTGAGCAGTTCTTC.

About this clonotype: Germline and junction disagree at one end, which may indicate a read error. CDR3 nucleotide sequence: TGTGCCAGCAGTGAAGCGCAAGGAGGGACAATCGTGTATTTT. Its protein is CASSEAQGGTIVYF. This chain connects TRBV2 to TRBJ1-5; a possible D gene is TRBD1 (6 bases). Germline lookup yields CDR1 SNHLY and CDR2 FYNNEI. The CDR3 loop spans 14 amino acids.

This clonotype came up a few times. The V call is TRBV10-2, the J call TRBJ1-2; D is perhaps TRBD1 (6 bases). The V end was cut by 6 bases, the J end by 2 bases, with 19 bases between. This CDR3 has 16 amino acids. Germline values: CDR1 WSHSY, CDR2 SAAADI. CDR3 sequence reads: CASRGGGGGNNYGYTF. CDR3 DNA: TGCGCCAGCAGGGGAGGGGGAGGAGGGAACAACTATGGCTACACCTTC.

This clonotype has more than one count but fewer than ten. The gene calls are TRBV24-1 and TRBJ1-6, with 7 bases matching TRBD1. This CDR3 region has 15 residues. Trimming took 5 bases from V and 5 from J; bases not matched to a gene: 5. Per germline, CDR1 KGHDR and CDR2 SFDVKD. DNA of the CDR3: TGTGCCACCAGTGCCGGAGGACAGGATAATTCACCCCTCCACTTT. It specifies CATSAGGQDNSPLHF.

This clonotype appeared a few times. The J gene is TRBJ2-7, the V gene TRBV7-4; perhaps TRBD2 as D (6 bases). The CDR3 has 14 amino acids. Germline assignment: CDR1 SGHVT and CDR2 SQSDAQ. Between the trimmed V and J ends, which lost 5 bases and 3 bases, there was a span of 14 bases. The CDR3 sequence is CASSNGTLDYEQYV. The CDR3 region has the DNA TGTGCCAGCAGCAACGGGACTTTGGACTACGAGCAGTACGTC.

The chain combines TRBV12-3 or TRBV12-4 with TRBJ2-1; 9 nucleotides agree with TRBD2. CDR3 length: 13 amino acids. J lost 6 bases, V lost 8 bases, and 5 bases had no gene match. CDR3 in DNA: TGTGCCAGCCTAGCGGGACATATCAATGAGCAGTTCTTC. It encodes CASLAGHINEQFF.

The chain links TRBV20-1 to TRBJ1-2; D not resolved. CDR1 DFQATT and CDR2 SNEGSKA come from the germline V gene (reference sequence). The length of the CDR3 is 12 residues. V lost 6 bases and J lost 7, with 15 bases in between. The CDR3 region is CSASLGSGGYTF. The CDR3 bases are TGCAGTGCCAGTCTTGGGTCAGGTGGCTACACCTTC.

The genes are TRBV12-3 or TRBV12-4 and TRBJ2-5, with unresolved D. TRBJ2-1 explains the end of the DNA better; the J call may be wrong. CDR3 length equals 13 residues. The CDR3 nucleotides are TGTGCCAGCAGTTCTTTAGGCTACAATGAGCAGTTCTTC. Its translation: CASSSLGYNEQFF.

The chain uses TRBV4-1 and TRBJ1-2; 8 bases fit TRBD1. Germline-derived CDR1 and CDR2 are MGHRA and YSYEKL. The CDR3 is made up of 14 amino acids. V lost 0 bases, J lost 4 bases, and 1 base stayed unmatched. The CDR3 spells CASSQEGQVYGYTF. The CDR3, as DNA: TGCGCCAGCAGCCAAGAGGGACAGGTCTATGGCTACACCTTC.